The 31 T cell receptor beta chains below come from one sample, sequenced in a study of T cell repertoires in cytomegalovirus infection. TCRdb fed the reads into MiXCR, producing one record per CDR3 protein. The repertoire holds fewer than 650,000 distinct CDR3 sequences, with 40% as singletons. Their recognized antigens are unknown. The sample was cultured PBMCs, taken from culture after CMV antigen stimulation. These receptors originate from a human donor in good health (CMV status not recorded). Some clones in this sample may be carry-over from other donors' samples.

The V and J genes are TRBV6-6 and TRBJ2-7, with D possibly being TRBD1 (5 bases). This CDR3 comprises 14 residues. Trimming took 5 bases from V and 3 from J, leaving 14 bases between them. Per germline, CDR1 MNHNY and CDR2 SVGAGI (reference sequence). The CDR3: CASSTRGSYYEQYF. The DNA of the CDR3 is TGTGCCAGCAGTACAAGGGGCTCGTACTACGAGCAGTACTTC.

This clonotype came up a few times. The chain couples TRBV7-6 to TRBJ1-6; 9 bases are shared with TRBD1. This CDR3 is built from 17 residues. The germline CDR1 and CDR2 sequences are SGHVS and FNYEAQ. Trimming removed 5 bases from V and 6 bases from J; junction bases left unmatched: 11. CDR3 sequence: CASSLRSGTGFNSPLHF. In nucleotides, the CDR3 is TGTGCCAGCAGCCTCCGCTCCGGGACAGGGTTTAATTCACCCCTCCACTTT.

The chain combines TRBV6-1 with TRBJ2-1, with D hard to call. The CDR3 extends over 9 amino acids. Germline values: CDR1 MNHNS, CDR2 SASEGT. CDR3 amino acids: CGAGREQFF. CDR3 nucleotide sequence: TGTGGGGCAGGACGTGAGCAGTTCTTC.

CDR3 nucleotides: TGCGCCAGCAGCTTAACCGGGGAGGACACTGAAGCTTTCTTT. Translated: CASSLTGEDTEAFF. This chain connects TRBV5-1 to TRBJ1-1; no reliable D call. CDR1 SGHRS and CDR2 YFSETQ come from the germline V gene. The CDR3 totals 14 residues. Between the trimmed V and J ends, which lost 2 bases and 3 bases, there was a span of 11 bases.

This clonotype was seen only a few times. The rearrangement joins TRBV7-8 to TRBJ1-3; D gene uncertain. With 2 bases removed from V and 6 bases from J, the gap between germline ends came to 5 bases. Germline V gives CDR1 SGHVS, CDR2 FQNEAQ. The CDR3 extends over 12 amino acids. The CDR3, as DNA: TGTGCCAGCAGCTTACGCTTAAACACCATATATTTT. Its protein is CASSLRLNTIYF.

The chain has TRBV2 and TRBJ2-2; D assignment may be TRBD1 or TRBD2 (5 bases each). V lost 2 bases and J lost 0, with 10 bases in between. Germline-derived CDR1 and CDR2 are SNHLY and FYNNEI. This CDR3 region has 16 residues. The CDR3, as DNA: TGTGCCAGCAGTGAATCTGGGACGGCGAACACCGGGGAGCTGTTTTTT. It yields the protein CASSESGTANTGELFF. Variable domain in full (rest from reference TRBV2 and TRBJ2-2): EPEVTQTPSHQVTQMGQEVILRCVPISNHLYFYWYRQILGQKVEFLVSFYNNEISEKSEIFDDQFSVERPDGSNFTLKIRSTKLEDSAMYFCASSESGTANTGELFFGEGSRLTVL.

J is TRBJ2-5 and V is TRBV18; tentatively, D is TRBD1 or TRBD2 (5 bases each). The CDR3 has 14 residues. Germline CDR1 is KGHSH and CDR2 is LQKENI. V lost 1 base and J lost 2, with 8 bases in between. CDR3 region: CASSPRREQETQYF. The CDR3 bases are TGTGCCAGCTCACCACGCAGGGAGCAAGAGACCCAGTACTTC.

A few counts support this clonotype. The V call is TRBV5-1, the J call TRBJ1-2, with 8 bases matching TRBD1. The V gene's germline CDR1 is SGHRS and CDR2 YFSETQ. This CDR3 is built from 14 residues. With V trimmed by 4 bases and J by 13 bases, 15 bases remained unmatched. This CDR3 reads CASSLGGQGRLGTF. The CDR3 DNA sequence: TGCGCCAGCAGCCTAGGAGGACAGGGACGGTTGGGCACCTTC.

This clonotype occurred a few times. The CDR3 protein is CASSPVLASTDTQYF. The DNA of the CDR3 is TGTGCCAGCAGCCCCGTTTTAGCTAGCACAGATACGCAGTATTTT. The V gene is TRBV12-3 or TRBV12-4, the J gene TRBJ2-3; D not resolved. The CDR3 consists of 15 residues. V was trimmed by 6 bases and J by 0 bases, leaving 13 bases between them.

This clonotype was seen a few times. CDR3 nucleotide sequence: TGTGCCAGCAGCGGTCTCTCTGGAAACACCATATATTTT. It yields the protein CASSGLSGNTIYF. This chain joins TRBV5-5 and TRBJ1-3; D unresolved. V was shortened by 4 bases and J by 0 bases, with 5 bases between the two germline ends. Germline V gene data show CDR1 as SGHKS and CDR2 as YYEKEE (reference sequence). The CDR3 is 13 amino acids.

The CDR3 loop reads CASSLRQGAATQYF. The CDR3 DNA follows: TGTGCCAGCAGCTTAAGACAGGGGGCGGCAACCCAGTACTTC. This chain connects TRBV7-9 to TRBJ2-5; 10 nucleotides match TRBD1. This CDR3 has 14 amino acids. With V trimmed by 2 bases and J by 8 bases, 5 bases remained unmatched. CDR1 SEHNR and CDR2 FQNEAQ come from the germline V gene (reference sequence).

This clonotype was observed a few times. This sequence joins TRBV5-1 and TRBJ1-5, with D hard to call. V lost 0 bases, J lost 5 bases, and 12 bases lay in between. Per the germline V gene, CDR1 is SGHRS and CDR2 is YFSETQ. This CDR3 is built from 15 residues. As DNA, the CDR3 is TGCGCCAGCAGCTTGGGGGATCTTCGGGATCAGCCCCAGCATTTT. Translating gives CASSLGDLRDQPQHF.

V and J are TRBV4-1 and TRBJ1-1, with D possibly TRBD1 on 5 matching bases. Per the germline V gene, CDR1 is MGHRA and CDR2 is YSYEKL. The CDR3 runs 13 residues. V lost 4 bases to trimming and J lost 5 bases, with 11 bases between them. For the CDR3, the DNA is TGCGCCAGCAGCCCTGTGAGGGGTACTGAAGCTTTCTTT. Translated, it gives CASSPVRGTEAFF.

The CDR3 is CASSYVPGQGAPLSYEQYF. The CDR3, as DNA: TGTGCCAGCAGTTACGTCCCGGGACAGGGGGCCCCCCTCTCCTACGAGCAGTACTTC. The chain joins TRBV6-2 or TRBV6-3 to TRBJ2-7; 12 bases are a match to TRBD1. J lost 0 bases, V lost 2 bases, and 11 bases had no gene match. This CDR3 has 19 residues. Germline CDR1 and CDR2: MNHEY and SVGEGT.

V usage is TRBV7-2 and J usage is TRBJ2-2; D remains unclear. V was clipped by 0 bases and J by 5 bases, with 7 bases between them. The CDR3 consists of 14 residues. The germline gives CDR1 SGHTA, CDR2 FQGNSA. The CDR3 sequence is CASSLARVTGELFF. In DNA, the CDR3 is TGTGCCAGCAGCTTAGCTCGAGTAACCGGGGAGCTGTTTTTT.

This chain connects TRBV7-9 to TRBJ1-2, with unresolved D. The CDR3 covers 13 residues. CDR1 and CDR2 from the germline V gene are SEHNR and FQNEAQ (reference sequence). Trimming removed 5 bases from V and 3 bases from J, with 10 bases in between. The DNA for the CDR3 is TGTGCCAGCAGCCGGGGTGATGACTATGGCTACACCTTC. Its protein product is CASSRGDDYGYTF.

This chain joins TRBV4-2 and TRBJ1-1; D possibly corresponds to TRBD1 (5 bases). Germline CDR1 is LGHNA and CDR2 is YNFKEQ. Trimming left V 1 base short and J 0 bases short, with 15 bases between. CDR3 size: 17 residues. The CDR3 sequence: CASSQGLQRGMNTEAFF. CDR3 nucleotides: TGTGCCAGCAGCCAAGGTCTCCAGAGGGGTATGAACACTGAAGCTTTCTTT.

This clonotype was seen ten or more times. The chain recombines TRBV7-6 with TRBJ1-1; 7 bases fit TRBD1. Germline CDR1 and CDR2: SGHVS and FNYEAQ. Unmatched junction bases numbered 14, after V lost 4 bases and J lost 0 bases. The CDR3 runs to 18 residues. CDR3 sequence reads: CASSSETGHRVLNTEAFF. For the CDR3, the DNA is TGTGCCAGCAGCTCAGAGACAGGGCACAGAGTACTGAACACTGAAGCTTTCTTT.

In this sample, this clonotype turned up a few times. V usage is TRBV7-9 and J usage is TRBJ1-5; possible D gene TRBD1, 5 bases. The CDR3 contains 15 residues. In germline, CDR1 is SEHNR, CDR2 FQNEAQ (reference sequence). The germline V and J ends were trimmed by 5 bases and 9 bases, with 20 bases remaining between them. The CDR3 here is CASSDSRTGRRPQHF. The CDR3 DNA sequence: TGTGCCAGCAGCGACTCACGGACGGGGCGGCGGCCCCAGCATTTT.

This clonotype turned up a few times. This rearrangement joins TRBV11-2 to TRBJ2-7; the D gene could be TRBD1 or TRBD2 (6 bases each). The CDR3 loop spans 14 amino acids. The V end was cut by 3 bases, the J end by 6 bases, with 15 bases between. The germline gives CDR1 SGHAT, CDR2 FQNNGV. CDR3 DNA sequence: TGTGCCAGCAGCTTGGAGGGGGGATTGCGCGAGCAGTACTTC. Residues: CASSLEGGLREQYF.

In its sample, this clonotype was seen a few times. The J gene is TRBJ2-1, the V gene TRBV20-1; 7 bases match TRBD2. V lost 6 bases to trimming and J lost 6 bases; unmatched junction nucleotides: 11. The CDR3 is 14 amino acids. The V gene's germline CDR1 is DFQATT and CDR2 SNEGSKA (reference sequence). CDR3 region: CSAPRGGVGNEQFF. For the CDR3, the DNA is TGCAGTGCCCCCCGGGGAGGGGTTGGCAATGAGCAGTTCTTC.

This chain joins TRBV29-1 and TRBJ2-5, with no clear D. The germline CDR1 and CDR2 sequences are SQVTM and ANQGSEA. Trimming stripped 7 bases from V and 5 bases from J, with 8 bases between. CDR3 size: 10 residues. For the CDR3, the DNA is TGCAGCGGGGGATCGGAGACCCAGTACTTC. As protein: CSGGSETQYF.

The gene calls are TRBV12-3 or TRBV12-4 and TRBJ2-7, with TRBD1 matching 10 bases. There are 16 residues in the CDR3. Trimming took 4 bases from V and 3 from J; bases not matched to a gene: 9. As DNA, the CDR3 is TGTGCCAGCAGTTCCCGGACAGGGGGAGCCAACTACGAGCAGTACTTC. Its translation: CASSSRTGGANYEQYF.

The table lists this clonotype with a few counts. The chain employs TRBV12-3 or TRBV12-4 and TRBJ2-3; 9 nucleotides agree with TRBD2. This CDR3 spans 15 amino acids. V dropped 2 bases and J dropped 8; count of bases not matched to a gene: 8. The CDR3 nucleotides are TGTGCCAGCAGTTTATCCAGCGGGGGGTTCGGTACGCAGTATTTT. Translating gives CASSLSSGGFGTQYF.

This clonotype was counted a few times. The chain joins TRBV7-9 to TRBJ2-1, with 8 bases that match TRBD2. The CDR3 has 15 amino acids. The germline gives CDR1 SEHNR, CDR2 FQNEAQ (reference sequence). J lost 7 bases, V lost 3 bases, and 8 bases had no gene match. The CDR3 region has the DNA TGTGCCAGCAGCTTGGGTTTGGGACTAGTAAATGAGCAGTTCTTC. It specifies CASSLGLGLVNEQFF.

This clonotype was found a few times. The V gene is TRBV7-8, the J gene TRBJ1-5; D uncertain. The germline V gene has CDR1 SGHVS and CDR2 FQNEAQ. The V end lost 4 bases, the J end lost 0 bases, and 10 bases lay between the germline ends. The CDR3 sequence is 15 residues long. The CDR3 coding sequence is TGTGCCAGCAGCTGGTCGACGGATAGCAATCAGCCCCAGCATTTT. It translates to CASSWSTDSNQPQHF. Full variable domain (remainder filled in from reference TRBV7-8 and TRBJ1-5): GAGVSQSPRYKVAKRGQDVALRCDPISGHVSLFWYQQALGQGPEFLTYFQNEAQLDKSGLPSDRFFAERPEGSVSTLKIQRTQQEDSAVYLCASSWSTDSNQPQHFGDGTRLSIL.

The chain is built from TRBV6-2 or TRBV6-3 and TRBJ2-7; possibly TRBD1 for D (5 bases). The germline gives CDR1 MNHEY, CDR2 SVGEGT. The V end was cut by 7 bases, the J end by 6 bases, with 13 bases between. The CDR3 totals 12 residues. Here the CDR3 DNA reads TGTGCCAGCACCGACAGTCCTGGCGAGCAGTACTTC. Translation gives CASTDSPGEQYF.

The chain uses TRBV18 and TRBJ2-7; the D gene could be TRBD1 or TRBD2 (5 bases each). CDR3 length: 15 amino acids. V was shortened by 0 bases and J by 2 bases, with 11 bases between the two germline ends. Germline V gene data show CDR1 as KGHSH and CDR2 as LQKENI. The CDR3 DNA reads as TGTGCCAGCTCACCACCGGGACGTCTAGCCTACGAGCAGTACTTC. It is translated as CASSPPGRLAYEQYF.

The V call is TRBV4-3, the J call TRBJ1-4, with unresolved D. V lost 0 bases to trimming and J lost 0 bases, with 17 bases between them. The germline V gene encodes CDR1 LGHNA and CDR2 YSLEER. This CDR3 comprises 19 residues. CDR3 nucleotide sequence: TGCGCCAGCAGCCAAGAGTCCCACCCGGAGGGCGCAACTAATGAAAAACTGTTTTTT. This encodes CASSQESHPEGATNEKLFF.

This rearrangement joins TRBV19 to TRBJ1-5; 8 bases agree with TRBD1. The CDR3 extends over 17 amino acids. The V and J ends lost 8 bases and 0 bases, in that order; junction bases with no gene match: 12. Germline V lookup: CDR1 LNHDA, CDR2 SQIVND (reference sequence). Written as DNA, the CDR3 is TGTGCCAGTCAGACCTTACAGGGGGGGTATAGCAATCAGCCCCAGCATTTT. Amino acids: CASQTLQGGYSNQPQHF.

This sequence joins TRBV7-2 and TRBJ2-4; D not certain. CDR1 SGHTA and CDR2 FQGNSA come from the germline V gene. The CDR3 spans 15 residues. V lost 5 bases to trimming and J lost 1 base, with 12 bases between them. Written as DNA, the CDR3 is TGTGCCAGCAGCCCAGCTGGGCTGGCCAAAAACATTCAGTACTTC. It translates to CASSPAGLAKNIQYF.